The T cell receptor (beta chain) described here comes from a study of blood T cell repertoires in COVID-19. Looking at the study overall: PBMCs, B-cell-depleted T cells, or T cells provided the cDNA or gDNA that made up the material.

Here immunoSEQ multiplex PCR was the method, and the copy in TCRdb shows in-frame clones only, minus some. The table lists approximately 70,000 clones, 82% of them singletons, with roughly 13% in the top ten. The CDR3 consists of 16 residues. The germline V gene encodes CDR1 KGHDR and CDR2 SFDVKD. Trimming left V 5 bases short and J 5 bases short, with 18 bases between. This clone has only one observation. V gene TRBV24-1 combines with J gene TRBJ2-1, with a tentative D call TRBD1 (6 bases). Material: peripheral blood. The sequence derives from a woman older than 75 with acute or convalescent COVID-19. The CDR3 spells CATSAHRVLSNNEQFF. Written as DNA, the CDR3 is TGTGCCACCAGTGCCCACAGGGTACTCTCGAACAATGAGCAGTTCTTC.